A selection of T cell receptor beta chains follows, all from one sample in a study of T-cell reconstitution after alpha-beta-depleted transplantation in children. TCRdb re-derived calls from the PCR reads in MiXCR, one entry per CDR3 protein. The sample contains about 980,000 distinct CDR3 sequences, roughly 29% of which appear only once. This specimen consisted of PBMCs, mostly from graft donor cells, obtained 360 days after TCRalphabeta/CD19-depleted stem cell transplant. Receptor source: a boy under two years old who had a stem cell transplant for SCID, so the T cells may come from the graft donor. CDR3s include the opening cysteine and the closing phenylalanine or tryptophan.

TRBV20-1	TRBJ2-7	CSARPVTGRNEQYF
TRBV12-3/TRBV12-4	TRBJ1-2	CASKGTGYNYGYTF
TRBV12-3/TRBV12-4	TRBJ2-7	CASSLEWSSYEQYF
TRBV11-2	TRBJ2-3	CASSTNSGGRNTQYF
TRBV15	TRBJ2-3	CATSRQTSGGTDTQYF
TRBV7-3	TRBJ2-2	CATHRVNTGELFF
TRBV12-3/TRBV12-4	TRBJ2-7	CASSRTETNEQYF
TRBV7-9	TRBJ2-7	CASSTLGQGNYEQYF
TRBV28	TRBJ2-2	CASSWRQGVNGELFF
TRBV20-1	TRBJ1-6	CSARDRARVYSPLHF
TRBV6-1	TRBJ2-5	CASSRLAGGRETQYF
TRBV11-1	TRBJ1-4	CASSAGGIRDRGNEKLFF
TRBV25-1	TRBJ1-1	CASSERQGIGGEAFF
TRBV20-1	TRBJ2-2	CSARDPSSGSNTGELFF
TRBV6-4	TRBJ2-1	CASSVGTKQFF
TRBV5-1	TRBJ2-1	CASGSRLLCWGGIQQFF
TRBV3-1	TRBJ1-6	CASSQRGRKGGARWNSPLHF
TRBV4-1	TRBJ2-3	CASSYHLAGGPDTQYF
TRBV12-3/TRBV12-4	TRBJ1-4	CASSLTSGQGEKLFF
TRBV7-9	TRBJ1-2	CASRSDRGLLGYTF
TRBV5-1	TRBJ2-5	CASSLSPGTSGYGETQYF
TRBV12-3/TRBV12-4	TRBJ1-1	CASRTGFSAEAFF
TRBV28	TRBJ1-6	CASSPRTDYNSPLHF
TRBV5-1	TRBJ2-7	CASSLAPGKAYEQYF
TRBV5-1	TRBJ1-1	CASSLAQARTEAFF
TRBV5-1	TRBJ2-3	CASSLALRRGEPDTQYF
TRBV6-1	TRBJ1-2	CASSPLLGGYGYTF
TRBV18	TRBJ2-5	CASSPLPGPDETQYF
TRBV4-1	TRBJ2-1	CASSQEGTGVTLF
TRBV5-1	TRBJ2-7	CASSGAGTYEQYF
TRBV5-6	TRBJ1-2	CASSLWGNYGYTF
TRBV4-2	TRBJ1-2	CASSQEGHGVPIVGYGYTF
TRBV4-2	TRBJ2-5	CASSQDTGGQVETQYF
TRBV20-1	TRBJ2-7	CSASGLIYEQYF
TRBV6-5	TRBJ2-7	CASSYDRPQGAASYEQYF
TRBV28	TRBJ2-1	CASSLLGQQYNEQFF
TRBV12-3/TRBV12-4	TRBJ2-2	CASRNGAGELFF
TRBV11-1	TRBJ2-2	CASSYGLAGVPNTGELFF
TRBV5-5	TRBJ2-5	CASSPGGGPPQETQYF
TRBV5-1	TRBJ2-1	CASSLTEYNEQFF
TRBV6-1	TRBJ2-1	CASRTLGVGYNEQFF
TRBV4-3	TRBJ2-1	CASSHKRGIYNEQFF
TRBV10-3	TRBJ2-1	CAISEYPPYNEQFF
TRBV5-1	TRBJ2-6	CASSHNPQGVAGANVLTF